This passage covers 5 T cell receptor beta chains from one sample sequenced in a study of T cells in Graves' hyperthyroidism and ophthalmopathy. Amplification of TCR beta CDR3 regions was performed using RNA transcripts as template. The primer set for the first-round RT-PCR of the TCR CDR3 was HTBI. TCRdb processed the multiplex PCR reads anew with MiXCR; each CDR3 protein has one entry. The sample consists of around 530,000 distinct CDR3 sequences, roughly 17% of them appearing once. The specimen sequenced was blood. The receptors were gathered from a woman younger than 35 with Graves' ophthalmopathy.

The V call is TRBV7-9, the J call TRBJ2-2; TRBD1 matches 9 bases. The germline CDR1 and CDR2 sequences are SEHNR and FQNEAQ (reference sequence). J was trimmed by 5 bases and V by 4 bases; bases with no gene match: 8. The CDR3 is made up of 16 amino acids. This chain's CDR3 is CASSSTGGGNTGELFF. CDR3 coding DNA: TGTGCCAGCAGCTCGACAGGGGGAGGCAATACCGGGGAGCTGTTTTTT.

In this sample, this clonotype turned up many times. The chain links TRBV3-1 to TRBJ1-3; D is unresolved. Germline CDR1 LGHDT, CDR2 YNNKEL (reference sequence). With 5 bases removed from V and 3 bases from J, the gap between germline ends came to 8 bases. This CDR3 region has 13 residues. In nucleotides, the CDR3 is TGTGCCAGCAGCATGGACGGTGGAAACACCATATATTTT. As protein: CASSMDGGNTIYF.

This clonotype has ten or more counts. V gene TRBV27 combines with J gene TRBJ2-7; D may be TRBD2 (6 bases). This CDR3 comprises 13 residues. V lost 8 bases, J lost 0 bases, and 11 bases lay in between. CDR1 is MNHEY and CDR2 is SMNVEV in the germline V gene (reference sequence). CDR3 sequence: CASSFSGSYEQYF. CDR3 sequence (DNA): TGTGCCAGCTCGTTTAGCGGCTCCTACGAGCAGTACTTC.

This clonotype was recorded at least ten times. The chain couples TRBV11-2 to TRBJ2-7, with a possible D match to TRBD1 (5 bases). The CDR3 contains 14 residues. The ends were cut back, 2 bases at V and 4 bases at J, with 12 bases in the middle. The germline gives CDR1 SGHAT, CDR2 FQNNGV. CDR3 nucleotides: TGTGCCAGCAGCTTATTTTGGGGCGGATACGAGCAGTACTTC. Translation: CASSLFWGGYEQYF.

This clonotype was seen many times. The rearrangement links TRBV2 to TRBJ2-3, with 16 bases fitting TRBD2. The germline gives CDR1 SNHLY, CDR2 FYNNEI. V trimming: 2 bases; J trimming: 2 bases; junction bases outside the gene matches: 10. The CDR3 runs to 20 residues. The CDR3 loop is CASSERGLAGGPLYTDTQYF. The CDR3 DNA reads TGTGCCAGCAGTGAAAGGGGACTAGCGGGAGGGCCTCTATACACAGATACGCAGTATTTT.